One sample yielded the 7 T cell receptor beta chains listed below, sequenced in a study of blood T cell repertoires in COVID-19. The method was immunoSEQ multiplex PCR; TCRdb's version includes in-frame clones alone and lacks a portion of them. The sample holds 250,000 to 400,000 clones; about nine tenths are singletons and the top ten take 1.6%. Sequencing input: peripheral blood. These receptors all stem from a woman in her twenties or thirties with COVID-19, enrolled during active disease.

The chain recombines TRBV12-2 with TRBJ2-1; the table's D call of TRBD2 was not tested on the DNA. TRBV12-2 is annotated as a pseudogene. The CDR3 runs to 12 residues. The DNA of the CDR3 is TGTGCAAGGCGCGCCGGGGGGGGCCGGCAGTTCTTC. Its translation: CARRAGGGRQFF.

V is TRBV6-5 and J is TRBJ1-5; D is uncertain. Germline V lookup: CDR1 MNHEY, CDR2 SVGAGI. Trimming left V 8 bases short and J 4 bases short, with 12 bases between. This CDR3 contains 13 residues. The CDR3 sequence is CASGFGGNQPQHF. CDR3 sequence (DNA): TGTGCCAGCGGATTTGGAGGGAATCAGCCCCAGCATTTT.

The chain carries TRBV4-2 and TRBJ1-4, with D perhaps TRBD1 (5 bases). The V end was cut by 5 bases, the J end by 5 bases, with 9 bases between. The CDR3 has 13 residues. CDR1 and CDR2 (germline): LGHNA, YNFKEQ. The CDR3 DNA reads TGTGCCAGCAGCGTGGCAGGGAATGAAAAACTGTTTTTT. Protein sequence: CASSVAGNEKLFF.

The rearrangement joins TRBV11-3 to TRBJ2-2; D remains unclear. The germline V gene has CDR1 SGHNT and CDR2 YENEEA. The CDR3 loop spans 14 amino acids. The germline V and J ends were trimmed by 1 base and 3 bases, with 6 bases remaining between them. CDR3 sequence: CASSLGSDTGELFF. CDR3 nucleotides: TGTGCCAGCAGCTTAGGGAGTGACACCGGGGAGCTGTTTTTT. Based on the CDR3 plus reference TRBV11-3 and TRBJ2-2, the full variable domain is EAGVVQSPRYKIIEKKQPVAFWCNPISGHNTLYWYLQNLGQGPELLIRYENEEAVDDSQLPKDRFSAERLKGVDSTLKIQPAELGDSAVYLCASSLGSDTGELFFGEGSRLTVL.

This sequence joins TRBV2 and TRBJ1-6; D gene unclear. Trimming shortened V by 6 bases and J by 0 bases, and 9 bases separated the two germline ends. In germline, CDR1 is SNHLY, CDR2 FYNNEI. There are 15 residues in the CDR3. This chain's CDR3 is CASRYTSSYNSPLHF. The CDR3 DNA follows: TGTGCCAGCAGATACACCAGCTCCTATAATTCACCCCTCCACTTT.

The gene calls are TRBV2 and TRBJ1-2; weak D call: TRBD1 (5 bases). Germline V lookup: CDR1 SNHLY, CDR2 FYNNEI. CDR3 length equals 13 residues. Trimming took off 5 bases at V and 5 bases at J, with 12 bases between the two ends. DNA for the CDR3: TGTGCCAGCAGTTCGGACGGGGGATATGGCTACACCTTC. Amino acid sequence: CASSSDGGYGYTF.

V is TRBV11-2 and J is TRBJ1-1; D is undetermined. CDR3 length equals 13 residues. Per germline, CDR1 SGHAT and CDR2 FQNNGV. The ends were cut back, 1 base at V and 8 bases at J, with 11 bases in the middle. The CDR3 DNA reads as TGTGCCAGCAGCTTAGCTCGGGGAACCGAAGCTTTCTTT. This encodes CASSLARGTEAFF.